This entry lists 13 T cell receptor beta chains sequenced from one sample in a study of T cell repertoires in cytomegalovirus infection. These receptors are not linked to any known antigen. TCRdb re-analysed the reads in MiXCR, keeping a single row per CDR3 protein. The data show around 800,000 distinct CDR3 sequences, approximately 32% seen once. The source was cultured CD8+ T cells from PBMCs, collected from culture after CMV antigen stimulation. The source of these receptors is a human donor in good health (CMV status not recorded). Some clones in this sample may be carry-over from other donors' samples.

The chain is built from TRBV11-1 and TRBJ2-5, with a weak D call TRBD2 (5 bases). The CDR3 loop spans 15 amino acids. V lost 5 bases to trimming and J lost 2 bases, with 15 bases between them. The germline gives CDR1 SGHAT, CDR2 FQDESV (reference sequence). This chain's CDR3 is CASSPRTGFQETQYF. CDR3 bases: TGTGCCAGCAGCCCTAGGACGGGGTTTCAAGAGACCCAGTACTTC.

This clonotype was detected many times. V gene TRBV7-2 combines with J gene TRBJ1-1, with D uncertain. Per the germline V gene, CDR1 is SGHTA and CDR2 is FQGNSA. Trimming removed 7 bases at V and 5 bases at J, with 14 bases between. The CDR3 is 13 amino acids. Written as DNA, the CDR3 is TGTGCCAGCATCGAGAACCCGGAGACTGAAGCTTTCTTT. This codes for CASIENPETEAFF.

The table lists this clonotype with many counts. The chain joins TRBV7-8 to TRBJ2-6; D is possibly TRBD1 (6 bases). This CDR3 region has 17 residues. Germline V gene sequence: CDR1 SGHVS, CDR2 FQNEAQ. V was clipped by 7 bases and J by 2 bases, with 18 bases between them. Written as DNA, the CDR3 is TGTGCCAGCACCATTGGGGGCCCAGGTCCTGGGGCCAACGTCCTGACTTTC. This encodes CASTIGGPGPGANVLTF.

In this sample, this clonotype turned up a few times. The chain carries TRBV27 and TRBJ2-7, with D possibly called TRBD1 or TRBD2 (6 bases each). The germline V gene has CDR1 MNHEY and CDR2 SMNVEV (reference sequence). With 4 bases removed from V and 4 bases from J, the gap between germline ends came to 14 bases. The CDR3 is made up of 14 amino acids. DNA for the CDR3: TGTGCCAGCAGTTGGCGGGACAACTTTTACGAGCAGTACTTC. Translated: CASSWRDNFYEQYF.

The chain has TRBV6-5 and TRBJ2-1, with D hard to call. CDR3 length equals 13 residues. Trimming removed 0 bases from V and 8 bases from J, with 8 bases in between. Looked up from germline, CDR1 is MNHEY and CDR2 is SVGAGI. The CDR3 DNA is TGTGCCAGCAGTTACTCTCCCAGCGATGAGCAGTTCTTC. It codes for CASSYSPSDEQFF.

The V call is TRBV25-1, the J call TRBJ1-1; D gene unclear. The CDR3 is 13 amino acids. Trimming stripped 4 bases from V and 0 bases from J, with 6 bases between. CDR1 is MGHDK, CDR2 SYGVNS, per germline. CDR3 region: CASSAIMNTEAFF. For the CDR3, the DNA is TGTGCCAGCAGTGCGATAATGAACACTGAAGCTTTCTTT.

This clonotype was counted only a few times. The V call is TRBV11-2, the J call TRBJ1-3; TRBD1 agrees at 7 bases. V lost 4 bases to trimming and J lost 4 bases; unmatched junction nucleotides: 4. The CDR3 sequence is 14 residues long. Germline V gene data show CDR1 as SGHAT and CDR2 as FQNNGV. This chain's CDR3 is CASSYLDRGNTIYF. The CDR3 DNA is TGTGCCAGCAGCTACCTGGACAGGGGAAACACCATATATTTT.

The V and J genes are TRBV7-8 and TRBJ2-5, with 10 bases identical to TRBD2. The CDR3 has 16 amino acids. V gave up 1 base and J gave up 3 bases; unmatched junction bases: 5. CDR1 SGHVS and CDR2 FQNEAQ come from the germline V gene. The CDR3 loop is CASSLVPLAGEETQYF. The CDR3 DNA reads TGTGCCAGCAGCTTAGTCCCTCTAGCGGGGGAAGAGACCCAGTACTTC.

This chain connects TRBV7-6 to TRBJ2-3, with 13 nucleotides matching TRBD2. With V trimmed by 0 bases and J by 6 bases, 3 bases remained unmatched. The CDR3 sequence is 16 residues long. Per the germline V gene, CDR1 is SGHVS and CDR2 is FNYEAQ. CDR3 sequence: CASSLAQGLAGDTQYF. CDR3 nucleotide sequence: TGTGCCAGCAGCTTAGCGCAGGGACTAGCGGGGGATACGCAGTATTTT.

This chain joins TRBV7-6 and TRBJ2-3, with 7 positions matching TRBD2. V trimming: 10 bases; J trimming: 2 bases; junction bases outside the gene matches: 6. CDR1 and CDR2 from the germline V gene are SGHVS and FNYEAQ. CDR3 length equals 13 residues. The CDR3 DNA is TGTGCCACGCAGGGAGGGACCACAGATACGCAGTATTTT. Amino acids: CATQGGTTDTQYF.

The table lists this clonotype with many counts. This chain links TRBV7-2 with TRBJ2-1; the match to TRBD2 covers 7 bases. V trimming: 3 bases; J trimming: 8 bases; junction bases outside the gene matches: 13. Germline V gene lookup returns CDR1 SGHTA and CDR2 FQGNSA. The CDR3 is 16 residues long. The CDR3 region has the DNA TGTGCCAGCAGCTTTTTTCCGGGGGGTACTGCGGATGAGCAGTTCTTC. Protein sequence: CASSFFPGGTADEQFF.

This clonotype showed up many times. The rearrangement links TRBV7-6 to TRBJ2-5; D is perhaps TRBD1 (5 bases). The V end lost 5 bases, the J end lost 2 bases, and 12 bases lay between the germline ends. CDR1 and CDR2 from the germline V gene are SGHVS and FNYEAQ. There are 14 residues in the CDR3. The chain's CDR3 is CASSVGQGQETQYF. The CDR3 coding sequence is TGTGCCAGCAGCGTAGGGCAGGGTCAAGAGACCCAGTACTTC. The full variable domain, rest sourced from reference TRBV7-6 and TRBJ2-5, is GAGVSQSPRYKVTKRGQDVALRCDPISGHVSLYWYRQALGQGPEFLTYFNYEAQQDKSGLPNDRFSAERPEGSISTLTIQRTEQRDSAMYRCASSVGQGQETQYFGPGTRLLVL.

This clonotype was seen a handful of times. V gene TRBV19 combines with J gene TRBJ2-7; D is possibly TRBD1 (6 bases). Germline V lookup: CDR1 LNHDA, CDR2 SQIVND (reference sequence). With 1 base removed from V and 3 bases from J, the gap between germline ends came to 16 bases. This CDR3 contains 16 residues. The CDR3 sequence is CASSIVSTGEGYEQYF. In DNA, the CDR3 is TGTGCCAGTAGTATAGTCTCGACAGGAGAAGGCTACGAGCAGTACTTC.